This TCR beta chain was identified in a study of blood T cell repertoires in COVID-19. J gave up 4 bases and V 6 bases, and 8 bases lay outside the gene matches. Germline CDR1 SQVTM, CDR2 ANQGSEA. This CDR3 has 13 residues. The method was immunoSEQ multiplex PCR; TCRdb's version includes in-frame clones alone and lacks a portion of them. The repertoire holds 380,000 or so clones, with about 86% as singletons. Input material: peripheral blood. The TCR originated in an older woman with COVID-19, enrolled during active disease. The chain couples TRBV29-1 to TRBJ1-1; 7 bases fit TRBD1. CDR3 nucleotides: TGCAGCGTCTCAGGGGGTAGGGGCACTGAAGCTTTCTTT. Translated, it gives CSVSGGRGTEAFF.